This T cell receptor beta chain derives from a study of identical twins. Study findings and constraints: Rather than following the same donors, the conclusions depended on cross-sectional statistical analysis. Clonotypes of the beta chain that were abundant in cord blood carried fewer insertions (memory repertoires showed none).

This CDR3 contains 14 residues. For this clonotype: Its specificity is not known.

Via MiXCR, TCRdb re-called the 5' RACE reads, giving one row per CDR3 protein. The sample has 1,800,000 or so distinct CDR3 sequences, more than 30% seen once; the top ten hold roughly 0.3%. V usage is TRBV21-1 and J usage is TRBJ2-7. TRBV21-1 is marked as a pseudogene. The sequence derives from a newborn girl in good health. Source material: cord blood. The CDR3 region is CASSKGGNSYEQYF. The DNA of the CDR3 is TGTGCCAGCAGCAAAGGAGGCAACTCCTACGAGCAGTACTTC.